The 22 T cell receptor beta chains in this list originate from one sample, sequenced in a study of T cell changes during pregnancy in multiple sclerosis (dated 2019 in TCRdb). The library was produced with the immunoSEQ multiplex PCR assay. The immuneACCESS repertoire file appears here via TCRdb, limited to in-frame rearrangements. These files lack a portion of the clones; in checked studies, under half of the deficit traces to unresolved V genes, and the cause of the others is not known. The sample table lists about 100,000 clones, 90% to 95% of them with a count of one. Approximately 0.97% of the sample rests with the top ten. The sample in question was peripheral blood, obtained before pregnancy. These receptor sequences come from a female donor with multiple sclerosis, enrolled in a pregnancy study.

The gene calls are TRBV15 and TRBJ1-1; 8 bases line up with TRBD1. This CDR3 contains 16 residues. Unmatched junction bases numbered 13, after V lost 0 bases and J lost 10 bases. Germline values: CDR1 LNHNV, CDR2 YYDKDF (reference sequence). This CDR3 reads CATSRDWGQDRWAAFF. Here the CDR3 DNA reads TGTGCCACCAGCAGAGATTGGGGACAGGACCGTTGGGCAGCTTTCTTT.

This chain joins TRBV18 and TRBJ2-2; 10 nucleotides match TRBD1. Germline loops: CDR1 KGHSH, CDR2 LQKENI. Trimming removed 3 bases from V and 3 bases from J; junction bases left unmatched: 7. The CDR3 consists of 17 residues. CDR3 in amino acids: CASSPPGQGPYTGELFF. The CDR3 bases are TGTGCCAGCTCACCGCCGGGACAGGGGCCCTACACCGGGGAGCTGTTTTTT.

As DNA, the CDR3 is TGCGCCAGCAGCACGGGACTAGCGGGGATCCAAGAGACCCAGTACTTC. This encodes CASSTGLAGIQETQYF. The chain carries TRBV5-1 and TRBJ2-5, with 13 bases matching TRBD2. The CDR3 has 16 residues. V lost 4 bases, J lost 1 base, and 4 bases stayed unmatched. Germline-derived CDR1 and CDR2 are SGHRS and YFSETQ.

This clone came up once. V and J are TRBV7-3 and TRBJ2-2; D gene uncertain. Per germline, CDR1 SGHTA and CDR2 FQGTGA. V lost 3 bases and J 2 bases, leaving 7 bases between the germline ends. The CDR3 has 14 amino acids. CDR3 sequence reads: CASSLGFNTGELFF. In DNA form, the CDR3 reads TGTGCCAGCAGCTTGGGCTTTAACACCGGGGAGCTGTTTTTT.

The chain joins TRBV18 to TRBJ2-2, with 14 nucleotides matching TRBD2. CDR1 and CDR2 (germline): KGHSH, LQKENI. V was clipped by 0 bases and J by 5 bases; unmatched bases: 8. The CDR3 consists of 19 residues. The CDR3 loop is CASSPPGLAGERRTGELFF. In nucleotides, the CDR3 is TGTGCCAGCTCACCACCGGGACTAGCGGGAGAGAGGAGAACCGGGGAGCTGTTTTTT.

The CDR3, as DNA: TGTGCCAGCAGCTTTAGAGAAGACGTTTCGCGGGACACTGAAGCTTTCTTT. It codes for CASSFREDVSRDTEAFF. The rearrangement joins TRBV7-9 to TRBJ1-1; D unresolved. CDR1 and CDR2 from the germline V gene are SEHNR and FQNEAQ (reference sequence). The CDR3 spans 17 residues. The V gene lost 3 bases and the J gene lost 3 bases, with 20 bases spanning the gap.

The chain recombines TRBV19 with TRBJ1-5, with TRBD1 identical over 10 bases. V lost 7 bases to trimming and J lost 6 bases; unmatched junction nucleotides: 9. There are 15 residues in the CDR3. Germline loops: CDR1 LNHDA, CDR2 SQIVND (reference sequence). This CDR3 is CASKLAGTGVQPQHF. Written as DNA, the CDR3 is TGTGCCAGTAAACTTGCCGGGACAGGGGTTCAGCCCCAGCATTTT.

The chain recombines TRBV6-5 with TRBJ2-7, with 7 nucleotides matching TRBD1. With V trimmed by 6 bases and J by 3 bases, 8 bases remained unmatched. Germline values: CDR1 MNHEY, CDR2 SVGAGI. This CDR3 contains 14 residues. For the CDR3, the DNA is TGTGCCAGCAGCTCCGGGGACAGCTACTACGAGCAGTACTTC. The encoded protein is CASSSGDSYYEQYF.

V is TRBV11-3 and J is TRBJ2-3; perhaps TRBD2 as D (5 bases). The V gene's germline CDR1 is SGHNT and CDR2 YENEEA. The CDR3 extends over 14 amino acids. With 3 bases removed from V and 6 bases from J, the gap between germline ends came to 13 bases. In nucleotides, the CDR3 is TGTGCCAGCAGCTTGTCCCGGGGATCGGATACGCAGTATTTT. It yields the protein CASSLSRGSDTQYF.

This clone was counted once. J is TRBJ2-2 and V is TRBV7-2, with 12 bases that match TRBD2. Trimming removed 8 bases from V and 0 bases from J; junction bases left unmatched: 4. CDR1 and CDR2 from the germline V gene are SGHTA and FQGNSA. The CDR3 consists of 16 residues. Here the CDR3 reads CASQLAGGPNTGELFF. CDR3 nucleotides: TGTGCCAGCCAACTAGCGGGAGGACCGAACACCGGGGAGCTGTTTTTT.

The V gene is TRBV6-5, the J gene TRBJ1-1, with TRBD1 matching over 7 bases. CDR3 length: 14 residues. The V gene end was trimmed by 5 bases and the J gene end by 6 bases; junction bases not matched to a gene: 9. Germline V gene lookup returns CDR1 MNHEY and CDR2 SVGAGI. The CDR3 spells CASSPGGLEAEAFF. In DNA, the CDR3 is TGTGCCAGCAGTCCAGGGGGGCTAGAAGCTGAAGCTTTCTTT.

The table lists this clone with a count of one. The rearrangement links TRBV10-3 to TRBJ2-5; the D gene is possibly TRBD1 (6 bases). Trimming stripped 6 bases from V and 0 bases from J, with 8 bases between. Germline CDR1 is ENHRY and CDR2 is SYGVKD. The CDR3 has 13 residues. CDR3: CAIRGTYQETQYF. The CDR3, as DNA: TGTGCCATCAGGGGGACATACCAAGAGACCCAGTACTTC.

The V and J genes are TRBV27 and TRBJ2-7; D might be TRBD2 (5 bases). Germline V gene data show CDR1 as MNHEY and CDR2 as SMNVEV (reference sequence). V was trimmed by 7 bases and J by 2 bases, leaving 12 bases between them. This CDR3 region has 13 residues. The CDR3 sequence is CASTLDSAYEQYF. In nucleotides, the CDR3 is TGTGCCAGCACCCTGGACTCCGCCTACGAGCAGTACTTC.

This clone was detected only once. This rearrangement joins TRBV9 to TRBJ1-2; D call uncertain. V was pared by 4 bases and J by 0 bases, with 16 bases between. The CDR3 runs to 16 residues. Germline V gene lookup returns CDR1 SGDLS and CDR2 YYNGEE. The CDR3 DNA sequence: TGTGCCAGCAGCCCGGGTGGGCACGGGACTAACTATGGCTACACCTTC. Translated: CASSPGGHGTNYGYTF. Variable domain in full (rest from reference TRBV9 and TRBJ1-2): DSGVTQTPKHLITATGQRVTLRCSPRSGDLSVYWYQQSLDQGLQFLIQYYNGEERAKGNILERFSAQQFPDLHSELNLSSLELGDSALYFCASSPGGHGTNYGYTFGSGTRLTVV.

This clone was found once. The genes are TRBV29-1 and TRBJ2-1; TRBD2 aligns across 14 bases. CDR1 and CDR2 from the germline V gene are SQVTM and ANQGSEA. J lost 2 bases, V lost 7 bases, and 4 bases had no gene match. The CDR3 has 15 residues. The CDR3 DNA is TGCAGCGCTGGGACTAGCGGGAGTCCCTACAATGAGCAGTTCTTC. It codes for CSAGTSGSPYNEQFF.

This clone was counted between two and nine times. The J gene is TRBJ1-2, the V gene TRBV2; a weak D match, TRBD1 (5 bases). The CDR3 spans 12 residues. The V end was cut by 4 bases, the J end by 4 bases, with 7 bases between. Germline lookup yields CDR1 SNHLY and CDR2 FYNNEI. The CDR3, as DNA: TGTGCCAGCAGTGGACAGTTCTATGGCTACACCTTC. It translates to CASSGQFYGYTF.

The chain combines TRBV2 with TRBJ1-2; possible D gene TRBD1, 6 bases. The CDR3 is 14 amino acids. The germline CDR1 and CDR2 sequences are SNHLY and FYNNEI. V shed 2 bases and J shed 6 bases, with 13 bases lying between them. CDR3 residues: CASSESRGRHGYTF. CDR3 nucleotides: TGTGCCAGCAGTGAAAGCAGGGGTAGGCATGGCTACACCTTC.

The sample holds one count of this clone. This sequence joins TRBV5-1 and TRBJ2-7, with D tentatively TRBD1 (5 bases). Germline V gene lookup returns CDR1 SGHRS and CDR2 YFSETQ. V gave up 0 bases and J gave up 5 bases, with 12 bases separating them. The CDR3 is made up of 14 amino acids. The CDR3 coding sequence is TGCGCCAGCAGCTTGGACCCAGGGATGGACGAGCAGTACTTC. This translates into CASSLDPGMDEQYF.

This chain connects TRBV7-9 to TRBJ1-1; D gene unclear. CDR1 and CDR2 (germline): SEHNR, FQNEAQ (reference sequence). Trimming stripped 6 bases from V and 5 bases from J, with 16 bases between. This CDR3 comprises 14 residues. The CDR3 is CASSGETHGTEAFF. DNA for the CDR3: TGTGCCAGCAGTGGGGAGACCCATGGGACTGAAGCTTTCTTT.

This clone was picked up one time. The CDR3 DNA follows: TGTGCCAGCAGTTTTTACAGGGGGGAGACCCAGTACTTC. It codes for CASSFYRGETQYF. The chain couples TRBV27 to TRBJ2-5, with 8 bases identical to TRBD1. The germline gives CDR1 MNHEY, CDR2 SMNVEV (reference sequence). Germline trimming cut 3 bases from V and 5 bases from J; bases unmatched to any gene: 2. The length of the CDR3 is 13 residues.

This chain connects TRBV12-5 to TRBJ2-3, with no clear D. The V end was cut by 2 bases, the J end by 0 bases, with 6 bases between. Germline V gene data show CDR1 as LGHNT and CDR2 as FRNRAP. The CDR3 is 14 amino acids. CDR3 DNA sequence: TGTGCTAGTGGTTTGTCCGGGAGCACAGATACGCAGTATTTT. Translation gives CASGLSGSTDTQYF.

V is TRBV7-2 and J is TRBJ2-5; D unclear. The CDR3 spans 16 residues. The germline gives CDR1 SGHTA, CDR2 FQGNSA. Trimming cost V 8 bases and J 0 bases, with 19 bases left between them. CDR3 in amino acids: CASLYHASTYQETQYF. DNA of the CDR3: TGTGCCAGCCTCTACCACGCTTCCACGTACCAAGAGACCCAGTACTTC.